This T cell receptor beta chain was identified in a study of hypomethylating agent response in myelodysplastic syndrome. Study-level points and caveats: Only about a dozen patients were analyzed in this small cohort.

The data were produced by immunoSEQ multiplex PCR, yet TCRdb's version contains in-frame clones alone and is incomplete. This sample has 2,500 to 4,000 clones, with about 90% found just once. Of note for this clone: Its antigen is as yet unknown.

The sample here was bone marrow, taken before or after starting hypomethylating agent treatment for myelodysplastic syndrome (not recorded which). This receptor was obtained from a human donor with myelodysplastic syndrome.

The CDR3 here is CASSPSRGWIYEQFF. The DNA of the CDR3 is TGTGCCAGCAGTCCGAGCAGGGGATGGATCTATGAGCAGTTCTTC. The chain links TRBV6-6 to TRBJ2-1, with D tentatively TRBD1 (6 bases). V was cut by 5 bases and J by 8 bases, with 19 bases left in between. CDR1 MNHNY and CDR2 SVGAGI come from the germline V gene (reference sequence). The CDR3 runs to 15 residues.